Following are 30 T cell receptor beta chains from one sample sequenced in a study of early T cells in non-severe SARS-CoV-2 infection. TCRdb independently ran MiXCR on the 5' RACE reads; one entry per CDR3 protein. The sample shows 57,000 or so distinct CDR3 sequences, roughly 5.5% of them seen only once. The sequencing sample was made of whole blood. The source of these receptors is an adult who was a healthcare worker with PCR-confirmed SARS-CoV-2 infection or an uninfected control (not recorded which).

This clonotype appeared a few times. The chain joins TRBV20-1 to TRBJ1-6; D is unclear. There are 12 residues in the CDR3. Germline CDR1 and CDR2: DFQATT and SNEGSKA (reference sequence). V gave up 5 bases and J gave up 6 bases, with 8 bases separating them. CDR3 amino acids: CSARLINSPLHF. The CDR3 DNA is TGCAGTGCTCGCCTAATTAATTCACCCCTCCACTTT.

This clonotype came up many times. V usage is TRBV5-4 and J usage is TRBJ1-1; D may be TRBD1 (6 bases). The germline V and J ends were trimmed by 2 bases and 0 bases, with 11 bases remaining between them. The CDR3 spans 15 residues. CDR1 SGHNT and CDR2 YYREEE come from the germline V gene (reference sequence). CDR3 sequence (DNA): TGTGCCAGCAGCTTTGTCGGACAGATGAACACTGAAGCTTTCTTT. It translates to CASSFVGQMNTEAFF.

Many counts were recorded for this clonotype. This chain joins TRBV11-2 and TRBJ2-1; either TRBD1 or TRBD2 may fit D (5 bases each). With 5 bases removed from V and 10 bases from J, the gap between germline ends came to 15 bases. This CDR3 is 13 amino acids long. The germline gives CDR1 SGHAT, CDR2 FQNNGV. CDR3 residues: CASSPGTSAEQFF. The CDR3 bases are TGTGCCAGCAGCCCAGGGACCTCCGCGGAGCAGTTCTTC.

The rearrangement uses TRBV30 and TRBJ2-7; TRBD1 aligns across 9 bases. The germline CDR1 and CDR2 sequences are GTSNPN and SVGIG (reference sequence). The V and J ends lost 3 bases and 11 bases, in that order; junction bases with no gene match: 11. The CDR3 is 13 residues long. The CDR3 protein is CAWRTGQGSPEYF. CDR3 coding DNA: TGTGCCTGGAGGACGGGACAGGGCAGTCCCGAGTACTTC.

This clonotype was seen ten or more times. The chain has TRBV12-3 or TRBV12-4 and TRBJ1-2, with 7 bases fitting TRBD1. The CDR3 extends over 15 amino acids. V lost 5 bases, J lost 3 bases, and 9 bases stayed unmatched. The CDR3 protein is CASSTTQGRDYGYTF. Written as DNA, the CDR3 is TGTGCCAGCAGTACGACACAGGGGCGGGACTATGGCTACACCTTC.

This clonotype was seen repeatedly, ten times or more. The chain uses TRBV20-1 and TRBJ2-3; tentatively, D is TRBD2 (6 bases). In germline, CDR1 is DFQATT, CDR2 SNEGSKA (reference sequence). The V and J ends lost 3 bases and 10 bases respectively, with 20 bases between them. The CDR3 totals 14 residues. For the CDR3, the DNA is TGCAGTGCTAGGGCGGGACTCCCCCCGGCGGCGCAGTATTTT. Protein: CSARAGLPPAAQYF.

This clonotype has just a few counts. The chain employs TRBV12-3 or TRBV12-4 and TRBJ1-5, with D perhaps matching TRBD1 (5 bases). Trimming shortened V by 5 bases and J by 2 bases, and 13 bases separated the two germline ends. The length of the CDR3 is 15 residues. In DNA, the CDR3 is TGTGCCAGCAGTGCCGACAGAGTAGGCAATCAGCCCCAGCATTTT. This codes for CASSADRVGNQPQHF.

This clonotype was recorded at least ten times. The chain combines TRBV5-1 with TRBJ1-2; 7 bases agree with TRBD1. Germline V CDR1 and CDR2: SGHRS, YFSETQ. With 2 bases clipped from V and 6 bases from J, the junction kept 10 bases outside the gene matches. The CDR3 has 15 amino acids. The CDR3, as DNA: TGCGCCAGCAGCTTCCACTCGACAGGGAACGATGGCTACACCTTC. Protein sequence: CASSFHSTGNDGYTF.

In the case of this clonotype: A read error may be the cause here, since a much bigger clone is one base away. The chain employs TRBV12-3 or TRBV12-4 and TRBJ2-3; 7 nucleotides line up with TRBD1. With 7 bases clipped from V and 3 bases from J, the junction kept 10 bases outside the gene matches. The CDR3 sequence is 15 residues long. CDR3 sequence (DNA): TGTGCCAGCAAAAAGGACAGGCGTAAGACAGATACGCAGTATTTT. Protein sequence: CASKKDRRKTDTQYF.

This clonotype was seen ten or more times. DNA of the CDR3: TGTGCCAGCAGCGTAGTGTCCAGCGGGGGGGCGAATGAGCAGTTCTTC. Encoded protein: CASSVVSSGGANEQFF. This chain joins TRBV9 and TRBJ2-1, with TRBD2 identical over 10 bases. V lost 0 bases to trimming and J lost 7 bases; unmatched junction nucleotides: 7. The CDR3 is 16 residues long. Germline V CDR1 and CDR2: SGDLS, YYNGEE.

This clonotype was counted only a few times. CDR3 sequence reads: CASSATGGFVDTQYF. In nucleotides, the CDR3 is TGTGCCAGCAGCGCGACAGGGGGCTTCGTAGATACGCAGTATTTT. The chain couples TRBV7-2 to TRBJ2-3; 10 nucleotides match TRBD1. The ends lost 5 bases at V and 5 bases at J; junction bases unmatched: 7. This CDR3 comprises 15 residues. Germline V lookup: CDR1 SGHTA, CDR2 FQGNSA.

There are many counts of this clonotype. The chain couples TRBV6-1 to TRBJ2-2, with D perhaps matching TRBD1 (5 bases). Germline V gene lookup returns CDR1 MNHNS and CDR2 SASEGT. V was clipped by 10 bases and J by 3 bases, with 15 bases between them. There are 14 residues in the CDR3. The DNA of the CDR3 is TGTGCCACCAAAGGGCAGGGCGACACCGGGGAGCTGTTTTTT. Its translation is CATKGQGDTGELFF.

This chain joins TRBV2 and TRBJ1-3; no reliable D call. The length of the CDR3 is 15 residues. The V end lost 3 bases, the J end lost 0 bases, and 9 bases lay between the germline ends. Germline V gene data show CDR1 as SNHLY and CDR2 as FYNNEI. CDR3 bases: TGTGCCAGCAGTGAGTTGAAGTTCTCTGGAAACACCATATATTTT. Its translation: CASSELKFSGNTIYF.

V gene TRBV7-9 combines with J gene TRBJ2-5; TRBD1 matches 7 bases. V was clipped by 5 bases and J by 3 bases; unmatched bases: 3. CDR1 and CDR2 (germline): SEHNR, FQNEAQ (reference sequence). The CDR3 consists of 13 residues. CDR3 in DNA: TGTGCCAGCAGCGGGACAGCGAAAGAGACCCAGTACTTC. Amino acids: CASSGTAKETQYF.

Only a few counts were recorded for this clonotype. The chain recombines TRBV20-1 with TRBJ1-5; D remains unclear. Trimming removed 2 bases from V and 4 bases from J, with 6 bases in between. Germline CDR1 DFQATT, CDR2 SNEGSKA (reference sequence). The CDR3 consists of 12 residues. CDR3 DNA sequence: TGCAGTGCTAGACTGGGAAATCAGCCCCAGCATTTT. It yields the protein CSARLGNQPQHF.

This clonotype was observed a handful of times. The J gene is TRBJ2-6, the V gene TRBV4-3, with D perhaps TRBD2 (5 bases). V shed 1 base and J shed 0 bases, with 7 bases lying between them. From germline, CDR1 is LGHNA and CDR2 YSLEER. The CDR3 runs to 16 residues. In DNA, the CDR3 is TGCGCCAGCAGCCAAGTCGGAGGCTCTGGGGCCAACGTCCTGACTTTC. Protein sequence: CASSQVGGSGANVLTF.

The chain couples TRBV29-1 to TRBJ2-7; TRBD1 matches 8 bases. Germline V gives CDR1 SQVTM, CDR2 ANQGSEA. V dropped 3 bases and J dropped 5; count of bases not matched to a gene: 6. The CDR3 totals 13 residues. The CDR3 region has the DNA TGCAGCGTTGACGGGGCAGGGGGCAACGAGCAGTACTTC. It encodes CSVDGAGGNEQYF.

This clonotype was seen repeatedly, ten times or more. The DNA of the CDR3 is TGTGCCAGCAGCTCACCAGGTTACGGGAGCACCGGGGAGCTGTTTTTT. Translating it yields CASSSPGYGSTGELFF. The chain recombines TRBV13 with TRBJ2-2; the D gene is possibly TRBD2 (6 bases). The V gene's germline CDR1 is PRHDT and CDR2 FYEKMQ (reference sequence). Trimming took 4 bases from V and 4 from J, leaving 16 bases between them. The CDR3 covers 16 residues. Full variable domain (outside the CDR3, taken from reference TRBV13 and TRBJ2-2): AAGVIQSPRHLIKEKRETATLKCYPIPRHDTVYWYQQGPGQDPQFLISFYEKMQSDKGSIPDRFSAQQFSDYHSELNMSSLELGDSALYFCASSSPGYGSTGELFFGEGSRLTVL.

V usage is TRBV11-2 and J usage is TRBJ1-1; TRBD1 matches at 7 bases. The germline V gene encodes CDR1 SGHAT and CDR2 FQNNGV. The CDR3 is 13 residues long. Trimming at V came to 2 bases and at J to 10 bases, leaving 7 bases not matched to a gene. Here the CDR3 DNA reads TGTGCCAGCAGCTTATTCTCAGGGGGAGGAGCTTTCTTT. Protein product: CASSLFSGGGAFF. Using reference TRBV11-2 and TRBJ1-1 for the parts outside the CDR3, the full variable domain is EAGVAQSPRYKIIEKRQSVAFWCNPISGHATLYWYQQILGQGPKLLIQFQNNGVVDDSQLPKDRFSAERLKGVDSTLKIQPAKLEDSAVYLCASSLFSGGGAFFGQGTRLTVV.

This clonotype showed up many times. The chain combines TRBV20-1 with TRBJ1-1; no definite D call. Per germline, CDR1 DFQATT and CDR2 SNEGSKA (reference sequence). V lost 5 bases and J lost 5, with 15 bases in between. The CDR3 length is 13 residues. In DNA form, the CDR3 reads TGCAGTGCTCCTCTCCCTGGGAGGACTGAAGCTTTCTTT. Its protein product is CSAPLPGRTEAFF.

The V gene is TRBV10-3, the J gene TRBJ2-7, with TRBD1 matching over 8 bases. Germline V gives CDR1 ENHRY, CDR2 SYGVKD. Germline trimming cut 8 bases from V and 4 bases from J; bases unmatched to any gene: 4. This CDR3 has 12 amino acids. The CDR3 sequence is CAIQGAMYEQYF. The CDR3 region has the DNA TGTGCCATCCAGGGGGCGATGTACGAGCAGTACTTC.

This clonotype was seen more than once but under ten times. V and J are TRBV6-4 and TRBJ2-1; tentative D call: TRBD2 (6 bases). This CDR3 is built from 16 residues. Germline CDR1 MRHNA, CDR2 SNTAGT. V shed 4 bases and J shed 0 bases, with 13 bases lying between them. CDR3 residues: CASSGPGTDSYNEQFF. The CDR3 nucleotides read TGTGCCAGCAGTGGACCCGGGACTGACTCCTACAATGAGCAGTTCTTC.

This CDR3 is CASSHRTVSGYTF. CDR3 nucleotide sequence: TGTGCCAGCAGCCACCGGACAGTCTCTGGCTACACCTTC. The rearrangement links TRBV4-2 to TRBJ1-2; TRBD1 is a possible D gene (6 bases). The CDR3 consists of 13 residues. The V gene lost 3 bases and the J gene lost 7 bases, with 12 bases spanning the gap. Germline CDR1 LGHNA, CDR2 YNFKEQ.

This chain connects TRBV7-4 to TRBJ2-5, with 7 nucleotides matching TRBD2. Germline loops: CDR1 SGHVT, CDR2 SQSDAQ. There are 17 residues in the CDR3. V was clipped by 11 bases and J by 0 bases; unmatched bases: 18. DNA of the CDR3: TGTGCCTACCTCCCCGGGAACCGGGAGGAGTACCAAGAGACCCAGTACTTC. Its protein product is CAYLPGNREEYQETQYF.

The chain carries TRBV12-3 or TRBV12-4 and TRBJ2-5; 7 bases map to TRBD1. V dropped 5 bases and J dropped 6; count of bases not matched to a gene: 9. This CDR3 has 14 residues. The DNA of the CDR3 is TGTGCCAGCAGTCGTGACAGGGTAGCGAAGACCCAGTACTTC. Protein sequence: CASSRDRVAKTQYF.

The table lists this clonotype with a few counts. V usage is TRBV4-1 and J usage is TRBJ1-4, with TRBD1 identical over 8 bases. The germline V gene has CDR1 MGHRA and CDR2 YSYEKL. This CDR3 comprises 16 residues. V was pared by 6 bases and J by 8 bases, with 14 bases of the junction left unmatched. CDR3 sequence reads: CASSRMSGTGREKLFF. The CDR3 coding sequence is TGCGCCAGCAGTCGAATGTCCGGGACAGGACGGGAAAAACTGTTTTTT.

This clonotype was recorded at least ten times. The CDR3 DNA reads TGTGCCAGCAGCCCGGACAGGGAGGATGGCTACACCTTC. It encodes CASSPDREDGYTF. The chain uses TRBV7-2 and TRBJ1-2; 8 positions match TRBD1. This CDR3 region has 13 residues. Germline CDR1 is SGHTA and CDR2 is FQGNSA. J gave up 6 bases and V 5 bases, and 5 bases lay outside the gene matches.

The chain is built from TRBV29-1 and TRBJ1-1; D may be TRBD1 (6 bases). CDR1 and CDR2 from the germline V gene are SQVTM and ANQGSEA. The CDR3 covers 12 residues. The ends were cut back, 7 bases at V and 1 base at J, with 10 bases in the middle. The CDR3 DNA reads TGCAGCGGGGAACAGGGGAACACTGAAGCTTTCTTT. Protein product: CSGEQGNTEAFF.

This clonotype has a count of ten or more. The chain combines TRBV18 with TRBJ1-5; 8 bases map to TRBD1. V trimming: 8 bases; J trimming: 3 bases; junction bases outside the gene matches: 3. The germline CDR1 and CDR2 sequences are KGHSH and LQKENI. This CDR3 comprises 13 residues. The CDR3 DNA follows: TGTGCCAGCACGGGACAGGTCAATCAGCCCCAGCATTTT. It codes for CASTGQVNQPQHF.

This clonotype was detected many times. The chain carries TRBV30 and TRBJ1-2; 8 nucleotides line up with TRBD1. CDR3 length equals 13 residues. Germline CDR1 is GTSNPN and CDR2 is SVGIG (reference sequence). V was pared by 0 bases and J by 7 bases, with 4 bases of the junction left unmatched. The CDR3, as DNA: TGTGCCTGGAGTGTTACAGGGGGTTTTGGCTACACCTTC. Its translation: CAWSVTGGFGYTF. Complete variable domain (other parts from reference TRBV30 and TRBJ1-2): SQTIHQWPATLVQPVGSPLSLECTVEGTSNPNLYWYRQAAGRGLQLLFYSVGIGQISSEVPQNLSASRPQDRQFILSSKKLLLSDSGFYLCAWSVTGGFGYTFGSGTRLTVV.